Each of the 7 T cell receptor beta chains below was sequenced from the same sample in a study of T-cell memory formation after mild COVID-19. TCRdb reprocessed the 5' RACE reads with MiXCR, giving one entry per CDR3 protein. Among around 320,000 distinct CDR3 sequences listed, around 27% were seen once. Sequenced sample: PBMCs or a T cell subset sorted from them (not recorded which). These receptors all come from an adult woman who had mild COVID-19 (a few samples of this study predate the infection). Cell type and time point are not known.

This clonotype was counted a few times. This chain uses TRBV11-2 with TRBJ1-1, with D uncertain. V was shortened by 1 base and J by 0 bases, with 9 bases between the two germline ends. Germline V gene data show CDR1 as SGHAT and CDR2 as FQNNGV. This CDR3 is built from 15 residues. The chain's CDR3 is CASSLVLGMNTEAFF. The CDR3 region has the DNA TGTGCCAGCAGCTTAGTCCTGGGGATGAACACTGAAGCTTTCTTT.

In its sample, this clonotype was seen once. V gene TRBV14 combines with J gene TRBJ1-3; D call uncertain. This CDR3 spans 14 amino acids. Germline V CDR1 and CDR2: SGHDN, FVKESK. The V gene lost 8 bases and the J gene lost 0 bases, with 11 bases spanning the gap. The CDR3 nucleotides are TGTGCCAGCTCACCAAACGACTCTGGAAACACCATATATTTT. This translates into CASSPNDSGNTIYF. Full variable domain (remainder filled in from reference TRBV14 and TRBJ1-3): EAGVTQFPSHSVIEKGQTVTLRCDPISGHDNLYWYRRVMGKEIKFLLHFVKESKQDESGMPNNRFLAERTGGTYSTLKVQPAELEDSGVYFCASSPNDSGNTIYFGEGSWLTVV.

This clonotype was picked up a small number of times. The chain employs TRBV5-6 and TRBJ2-1, with no clear D. V gave up 0 bases and J gave up 0 bases, with 7 bases separating them. CDR3 length: 15 residues. Germline V gene sequence: CDR1 SGHDT, CDR2 YYEEEE. The CDR3 loop reads CASSLALGSYNEQFF. The CDR3 coding sequence is TGTGCCAGCAGCTTGGCTCTAGGCTCCTACAATGAGCAGTTCTTC.

This clonotype was seen more than once but under ten times. The chain uses TRBV12-3 or TRBV12-4 and TRBJ2-3, with D possibly matching TRBD1 (5 bases). Trimming took off 6 bases at V and 7 bases at J, with 17 bases between the two ends. CDR3 size: 14 residues. The CDR3 loop is CASRLDTHTHTQYF. CDR3 coding DNA: TGTGCCAGCAGACTGGACACCCATACCCATACGCAGTATTTT.

This sequence joins TRBV7-2 and TRBJ2-2, with D unresolved. The CDR3 spans 13 residues. Germline CDR1 SGHTA, CDR2 FQGNSA. Trimming took 7 bases from V and 2 from J, leaving 8 bases between them. The CDR3 nucleotides read TGTGCCAGCACCATAGCCAACACCGGGGAGCTGTTTTTT. Translation gives CASTIANTGELFF.

The chain employs TRBV5-6 and TRBJ2-1; the match to TRBD1 covers 9 bases. Germline trimming cut 0 bases from V and 5 bases from J; bases unmatched to any gene: 9. CDR1 and CDR2 from the germline V gene are SGHDT and YYEEEE. The CDR3 spans 17 residues. The CDR3, as DNA: TGTGCCAGCAGCTTGGGCGTTCGGGACAGGGTAAACAATGAGCAGTTCTTC. Protein product: CASSLGVRDRVNNEQFF. Based on the CDR3 plus reference TRBV5-6 and TRBJ2-1, the full variable domain is DAGVTQSPTHLIKTRGQQVTLRCSPKSGHDTVSWYQQALGQGPQFIFQYYEEEERQRGNFPDRFSGHQFPNYSSELNVNALLLGDSALYLCASSLGVRDRVNNEQFFGPGTRLTVL.

This clonotype was found a few times. The chain combines TRBV5-1 with TRBJ2-3; 7 positions match TRBD2. Germline CDR1 is SGHRS and CDR2 is YFSETQ. CDR3 size: 10 residues. Trimming cost V 4 bases and J 12 bases; bases outside gene matches: 2. CDR3 DNA sequence: TGCGCCAGCAGCGGGAGGGACCAGTATTTT. Amino acids: CASSGRDQYF.